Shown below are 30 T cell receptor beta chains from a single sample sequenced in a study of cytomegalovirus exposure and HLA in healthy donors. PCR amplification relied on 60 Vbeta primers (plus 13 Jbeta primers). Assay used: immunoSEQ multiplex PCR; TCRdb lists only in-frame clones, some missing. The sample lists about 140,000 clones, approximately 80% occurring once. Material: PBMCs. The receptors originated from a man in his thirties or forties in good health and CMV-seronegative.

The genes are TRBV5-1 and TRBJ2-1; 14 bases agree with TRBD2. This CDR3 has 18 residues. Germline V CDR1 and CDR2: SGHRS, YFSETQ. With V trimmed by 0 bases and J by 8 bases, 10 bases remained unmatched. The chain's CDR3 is CASSLGLAGGPRSHEQFF. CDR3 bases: TGCGCCAGCAGCTTGGGACTAGCGGGAGGGCCGAGGTCCCATGAGCAGTTCTTC.

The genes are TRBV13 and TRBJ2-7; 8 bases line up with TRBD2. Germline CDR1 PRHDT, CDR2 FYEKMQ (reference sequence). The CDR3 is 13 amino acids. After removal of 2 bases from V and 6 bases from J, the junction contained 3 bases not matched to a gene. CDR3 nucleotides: TGTGCCAGCAGCTTATCGGGAGGGCCCGAGCAGTACTTC. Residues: CASSLSGGPEQYF.

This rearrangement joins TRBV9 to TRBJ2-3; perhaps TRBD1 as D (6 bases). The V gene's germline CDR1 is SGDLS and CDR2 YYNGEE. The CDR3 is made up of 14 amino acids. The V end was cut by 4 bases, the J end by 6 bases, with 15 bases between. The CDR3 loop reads CASSSRTEWDTQYF. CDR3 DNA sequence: TGTGCCAGCAGCTCTAGGACAGAGTGGGATACGCAGTATTTT.

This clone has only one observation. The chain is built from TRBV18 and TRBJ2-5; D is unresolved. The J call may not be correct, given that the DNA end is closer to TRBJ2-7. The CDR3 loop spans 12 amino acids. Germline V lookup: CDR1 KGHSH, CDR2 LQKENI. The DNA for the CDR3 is TGTGCCAGCTCACCTGGCTACTACGAGCAGTACTTC. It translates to CASSPGYYEQYF.

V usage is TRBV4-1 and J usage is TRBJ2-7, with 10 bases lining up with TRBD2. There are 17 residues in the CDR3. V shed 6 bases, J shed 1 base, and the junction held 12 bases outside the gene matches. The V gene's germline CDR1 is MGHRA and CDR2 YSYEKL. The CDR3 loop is CASRLRLAGAGSYEQYF. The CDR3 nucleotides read TGCGCCAGCAGGTTGCGGCTAGCGGGGGCGGGTTCCTACGAGCAGTACTTC.

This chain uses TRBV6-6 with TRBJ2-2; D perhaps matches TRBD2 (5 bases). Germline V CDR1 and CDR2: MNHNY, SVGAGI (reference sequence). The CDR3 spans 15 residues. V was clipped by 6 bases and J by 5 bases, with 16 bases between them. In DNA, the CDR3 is TGTGCCAGCAGCCCCGTACGGGATTTTACCGGGGAGCTGTTTTTT. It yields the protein CASSPVRDFTGELFF.

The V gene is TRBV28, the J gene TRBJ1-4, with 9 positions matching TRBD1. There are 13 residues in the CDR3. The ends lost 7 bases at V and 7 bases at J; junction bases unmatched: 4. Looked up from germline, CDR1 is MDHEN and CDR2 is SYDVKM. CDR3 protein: CASITGGSEKLFF. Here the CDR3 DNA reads TGTGCCAGCATAACAGGGGGCTCTGAAAAACTGTTTTTT.

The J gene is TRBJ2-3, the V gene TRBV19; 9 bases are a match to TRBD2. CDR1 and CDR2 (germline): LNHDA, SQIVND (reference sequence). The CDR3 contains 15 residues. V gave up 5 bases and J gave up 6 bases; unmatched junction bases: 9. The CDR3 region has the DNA TGTGCCAGTAGTCGGCTAGCGGGATTTTTCGATACGCAGTATTTT. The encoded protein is CASSRLAGFFDTQYF.

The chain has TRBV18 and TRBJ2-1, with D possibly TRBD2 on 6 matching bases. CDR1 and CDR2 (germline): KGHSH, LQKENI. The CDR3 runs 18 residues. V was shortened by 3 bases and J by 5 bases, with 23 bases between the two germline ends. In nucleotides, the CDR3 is TGTGCCAGCTCACCCCCGGGAGCTTGGGAGTCCGACCACAATGAGCAGTTCTTC. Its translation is CASSPPGAWESDHNEQFF.

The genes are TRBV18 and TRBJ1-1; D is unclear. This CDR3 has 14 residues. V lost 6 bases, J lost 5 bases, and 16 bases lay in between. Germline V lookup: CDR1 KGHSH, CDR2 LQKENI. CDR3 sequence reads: CASSGGSTGTEAFF. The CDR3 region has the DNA TGTGCCAGCTCTGGAGGATCGACGGGGACTGAAGCTTTCTTT. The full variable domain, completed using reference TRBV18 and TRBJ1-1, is NAGVMQNPRHLVRRRGQEARLRCSPMKGHSHVYWYRQLPEEGLKFMVYLQKENIIDESGMPKERFSAEFPKEGPSILRIQQVVRGDSAAYFCASSGGSTGTEAFFGQGTRLTVV.

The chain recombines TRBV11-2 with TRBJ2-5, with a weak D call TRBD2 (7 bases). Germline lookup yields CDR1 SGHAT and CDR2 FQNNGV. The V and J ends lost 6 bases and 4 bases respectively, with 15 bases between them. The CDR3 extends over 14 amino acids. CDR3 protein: CASRAGAGRETQYF. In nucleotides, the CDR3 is TGTGCCAGCAGGGCGGGGGCAGGGCGAGAGACCCAGTACTTC.

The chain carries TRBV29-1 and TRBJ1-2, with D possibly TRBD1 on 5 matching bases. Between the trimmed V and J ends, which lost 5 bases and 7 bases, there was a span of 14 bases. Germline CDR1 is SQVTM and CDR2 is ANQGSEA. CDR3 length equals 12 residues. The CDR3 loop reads CSVTSGYGGYTF. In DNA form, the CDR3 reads TGCAGCGTTACGTCAGGGTACGGTGGCTACACCTTC.

CDR3 sequence: CACTKDTHTGELFF. The CDR3 nucleotides are TGTGCCTGCACGAAGGACACTCACACCGGGGAGCTGTTTTTT. The rearrangement links TRBV11-2 to TRBJ2-2, with a tentative D call TRBD1 (5 bases). This CDR3 contains 14 residues. In germline, CDR1 is SGHAT, CDR2 FQNNGV. Trimming shortened V by 11 bases and J by 3 bases, and 16 bases separated the two germline ends.

The DNA of the CDR3 is TGTGCCAGCAGTTCGGGGATAGAGACCCAGTACTTC. Translating it yields CASSSGIETQYF. The V gene is TRBV28, the J gene TRBJ2-5; a possible D gene is TRBD2 (5 bases). Looked up from germline, CDR1 is MDHEN and CDR2 is SYDVKM. V lost 4 bases, J lost 4 bases, and 7 bases lay in between. There are 12 residues in the CDR3. The variable domain in full, completed from reference TRBV28 and TRBJ2-5, reads DVKVTQSSRYLVKRTGEKVFLECVQDMDHENMFWYRQDPGLGLRLIYFSYDVKMKEKGDIPEGYSVSREKKERFSLILESASTNQTSMYLCASSSGIETQYFGPGTRLLVL.

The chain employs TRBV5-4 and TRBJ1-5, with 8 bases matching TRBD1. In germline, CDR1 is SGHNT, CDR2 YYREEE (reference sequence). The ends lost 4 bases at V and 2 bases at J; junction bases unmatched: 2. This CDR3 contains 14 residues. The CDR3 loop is CASSAQGGNQPQHF. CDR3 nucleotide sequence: TGTGCCAGCAGCGCACAGGGGGGCAATCAGCCCCAGCATTTT. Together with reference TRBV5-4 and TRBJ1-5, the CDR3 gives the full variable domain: ETGVTQSPTHLIKTRGQQVTLRCSSQSGHNTVSWYQQALGQGPQFIFQYYREEENGRGNFPPRFSGLQFPNYSSELNVNALELDDSALYLCASSAQGGNQPQHFGDGTRLSIL.

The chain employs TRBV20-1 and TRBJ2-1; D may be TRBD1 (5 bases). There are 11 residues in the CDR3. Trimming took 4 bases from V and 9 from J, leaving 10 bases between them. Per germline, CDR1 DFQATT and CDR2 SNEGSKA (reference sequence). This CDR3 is CSAISGFEQFF. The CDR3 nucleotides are TGCAGTGCTATCTCAGGGTTTGAGCAGTTCTTC.

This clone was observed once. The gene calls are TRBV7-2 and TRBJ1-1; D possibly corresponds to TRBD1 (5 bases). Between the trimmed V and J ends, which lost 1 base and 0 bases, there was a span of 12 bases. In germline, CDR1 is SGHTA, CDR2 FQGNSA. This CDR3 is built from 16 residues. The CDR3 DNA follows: TGTGCCAGCAGCTTAGGACCGACGGGGGTGAACACTGAAGCTTTCTTT. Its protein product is CASSLGPTGVNTEAFF.

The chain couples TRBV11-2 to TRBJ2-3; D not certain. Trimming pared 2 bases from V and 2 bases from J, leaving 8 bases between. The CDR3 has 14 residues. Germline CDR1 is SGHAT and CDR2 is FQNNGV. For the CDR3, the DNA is TGTGCCAGCAGCTTATCGGGTTCCACAGATACGCAGTATTTT. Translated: CASSLSGSTDTQYF.

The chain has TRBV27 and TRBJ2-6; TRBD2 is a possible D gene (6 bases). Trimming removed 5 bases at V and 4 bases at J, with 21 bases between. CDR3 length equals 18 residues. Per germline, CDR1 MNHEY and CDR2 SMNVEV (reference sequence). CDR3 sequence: CASSGVHRRGAGANVLTF. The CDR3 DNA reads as TGTGCCAGCAGTGGGGTACATAGGAGGGGAGCCGGGGCCAACGTCCTGACTTTC.

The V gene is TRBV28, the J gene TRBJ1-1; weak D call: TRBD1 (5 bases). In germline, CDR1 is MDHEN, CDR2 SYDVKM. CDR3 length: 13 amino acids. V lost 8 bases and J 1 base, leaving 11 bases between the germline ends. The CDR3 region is CASRSGQNTEAFF. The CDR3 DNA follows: TGTGCCAGCCGATCAGGACAGAACACTGAAGCTTTCTTT.

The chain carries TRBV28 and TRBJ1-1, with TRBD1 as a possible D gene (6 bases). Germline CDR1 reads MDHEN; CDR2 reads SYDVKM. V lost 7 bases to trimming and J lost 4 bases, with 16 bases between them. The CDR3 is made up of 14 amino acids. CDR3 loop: CASTRPGGFTEAFF. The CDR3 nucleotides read TGTGCCAGCACCCGCCCGGGGGGCTTCACTGAAGCTTTCTTT.

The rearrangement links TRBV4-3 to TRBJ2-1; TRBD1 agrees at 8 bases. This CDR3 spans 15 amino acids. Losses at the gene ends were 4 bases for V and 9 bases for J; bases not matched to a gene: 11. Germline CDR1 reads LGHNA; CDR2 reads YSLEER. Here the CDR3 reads CASSLQQGERLEQFF. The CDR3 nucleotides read TGCGCCAGCAGCCTCCAACAGGGGGAGCGGCTTGAGCAGTTCTTC.

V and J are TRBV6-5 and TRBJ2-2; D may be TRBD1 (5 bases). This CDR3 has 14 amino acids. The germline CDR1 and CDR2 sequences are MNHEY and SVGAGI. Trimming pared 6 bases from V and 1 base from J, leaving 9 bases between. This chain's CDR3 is CASSTDRNTGELFF. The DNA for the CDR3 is TGTGCCAGCAGCACCGACAGGAACACCGGGGAGCTGTTTTTT.

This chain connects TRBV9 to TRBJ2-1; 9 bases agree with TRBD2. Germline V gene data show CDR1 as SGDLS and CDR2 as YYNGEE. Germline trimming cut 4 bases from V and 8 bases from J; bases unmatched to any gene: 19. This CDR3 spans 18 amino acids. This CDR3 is CASSLQPSASGILDEQFF. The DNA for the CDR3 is TGTGCCAGCAGCCTACAGCCTTCGGCTAGCGGGATTCTCGATGAGCAGTTCTTC.

CDR3 sequence (DNA): TGTGCCAGCAGCCGCGGAGACGGGAATGAGCAGTTCTTC. Its translation: CASSRGDGNEQFF. The chain joins TRBV27 to TRBJ2-1, with D hard to call. The V and J ends lost 6 bases and 7 bases respectively, with 13 bases between them. Germline loops: CDR1 MNHEY, CDR2 SMNVEV (reference sequence). The CDR3 extends over 13 amino acids.

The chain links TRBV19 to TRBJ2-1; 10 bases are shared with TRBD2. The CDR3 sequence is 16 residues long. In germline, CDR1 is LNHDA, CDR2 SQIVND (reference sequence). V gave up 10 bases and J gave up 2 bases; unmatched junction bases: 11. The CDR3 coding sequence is TGTGCCACTAGAGATAGCGGGAGGTTTGCCTACAATGAGCAGTTCTTC. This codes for CATRDSGRFAYNEQFF.

CDR3: CASSRGRGPDTQYF. The DNA of the CDR3 is TGCGCCAGCAGCCGAGGGAGAGGCCCAGATACGCAGTATTTT. The J gene is TRBJ2-3, the V gene TRBV4-3; D might be TRBD2 (5 bases). The V and J ends lost 4 bases and 4 bases respectively, with 12 bases between them. Germline V gives CDR1 LGHNA, CDR2 YSLEER. The CDR3 has 14 amino acids.

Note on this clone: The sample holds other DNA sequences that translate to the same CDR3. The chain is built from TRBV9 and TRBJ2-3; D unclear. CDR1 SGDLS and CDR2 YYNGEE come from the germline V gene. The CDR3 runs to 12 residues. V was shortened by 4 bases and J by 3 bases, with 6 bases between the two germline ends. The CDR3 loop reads CASSPFTDTQYF. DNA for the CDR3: TGTGCCAGCAGCCCATTTACAGATACGCAGTATTTT.

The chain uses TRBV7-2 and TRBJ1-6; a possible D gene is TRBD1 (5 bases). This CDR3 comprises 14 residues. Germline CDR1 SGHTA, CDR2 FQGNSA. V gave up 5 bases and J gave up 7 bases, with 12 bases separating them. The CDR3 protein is CASSPQGFNSPLHF. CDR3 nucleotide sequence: TGTGCCAGCAGCCCCCAGGGCTTCAATTCACCCCTCCACTTT. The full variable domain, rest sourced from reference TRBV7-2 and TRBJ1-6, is GAGVSQSPSNKVTEKGKDVELRCDPISGHTALYWYRQSLGQGLEFLIYFQGNSAPDKSGLPSDRFSAERTGGSVSTLTIQRTQQEDSAVYLCASSPQGFNSPLHFGNGTRLTVT.

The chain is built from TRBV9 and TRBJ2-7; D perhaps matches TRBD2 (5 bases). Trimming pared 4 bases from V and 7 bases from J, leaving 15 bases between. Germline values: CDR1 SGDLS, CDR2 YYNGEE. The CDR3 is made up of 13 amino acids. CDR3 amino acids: CASSNQLEKEQYF. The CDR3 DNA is TGTGCCAGCAGCAATCAACTAGAGAAGGAGCAGTACTTC.